Each of the 25 T cell receptor beta chains below was sequenced from the same sample in a study of blood T cell repertoires in COVID-19 (dated by TCRdb to 2018 to 2020). Libraries were made using the immunoSEQ multiplex PCR assay. TCRdb took this table from immuneACCESS and kept in-frame rearrangements with V and J called. Such tables lack part of the clones; where checked against another copy, unresolved V genes explain under half of the gap, and the rest is unexplained. The sample table shows 150,000 to 200,000 clones, and roughly 89% are seen once. The top ten clonotypes cover 5% to 6% of the sample. The sample was peripheral blood. Source of these receptors: a human donor in a cohort sampled during active COVID-19.

This clone was seen only once. V and J are TRBV19 and TRBJ2-7; D not resolved. CDR3 length: 14 amino acids. Germline assignment: CDR1 LNHDA and CDR2 SQIVND (reference sequence). The ends were cut back, 5 bases at V and 3 bases at J, with 14 bases in the middle. CDR3 DNA: TGTGCCAGTAGTCCCCAGGCTGGCCACTACGAGCAGTACTTC. Amino acid sequence: CASSPQAGHYEQYF.

There are a few counts of this clone. The chain joins TRBV7-8 to TRBJ2-1; D is undetermined. V lost 3 bases and J lost 5, with 5 bases in between. Germline lookup yields CDR1 SGHVS and CDR2 FQNEAQ. The CDR3 extends over 12 amino acids. CDR3 sequence (DNA): TGTGCCAGCAGCTTTAACAACAATGAGCAGTTCTTC. Its translation is CASSFNNNEQFF.

This rearrangement joins TRBV1 to TRBJ2-1; no check of the table's D call, TRBD2, against the DNA was made. TRBV1 is a pseudogene. The CDR3 loop spans 15 amino acids. The CDR3 protein is CTIARSGSSYNEQFF. The CDR3 DNA follows: TGCACGATAGCCAGGAGCGGGAGCTCCTACAATGAGCAGTTCTTC.

This chain links TRBV19 with TRBJ2-3; TRBD2 matches at 12 bases. CDR1 and CDR2 from the germline V gene are LNHDA and SQIVND (reference sequence). The V and J ends lost 5 bases and 4 bases, in that order; junction bases with no gene match: 16. The CDR3 covers 19 residues. For the CDR3, the DNA is TGTGCCAGTAGTCACCGACTAGCGGGAGTTTCTGTAATACCAGATACGCAGTATTTT. Its translation is CASSHRLAGVSVIPDTQYF.

The V and J genes are TRBV29-1 and TRBJ1-5; D is possibly TRBD1 (5 bases). The CDR3 has 14 residues. Germline V gene sequence: CDR1 SQVTM, CDR2 ANQGSEA. Between the trimmed V and J ends, which lost 6 bases and 5 bases, there was a span of 17 bases. The CDR3, as DNA: TGCAGCGTGGGGCAGGGTTCAGCTGATCAGCCCCAGCATTTT. This encodes CSVGQGSADQPQHF.

V gene TRBV6-1 combines with J gene TRBJ1-5; D gene uncertain. The CDR3 consists of 14 residues. V shed 2 bases and J shed 3 bases, with 8 bases lying between them. Per the germline V gene, CDR1 is MNHNS and CDR2 is SASEGT. CDR3 residues: CASSETRPNQPQHF. Written as DNA, the CDR3 is TGTGCCAGCAGTGAAACGCGGCCCAATCAGCCCCAGCATTTT.

This clone showed up just once. CDR3 bases: TGTGCCAGCAGCCAAGATACAGGGTGGGTCGGTGAAGCTTTCTTT. Translated, it gives CASSQDTGWVGEAFF. The chain uses TRBV3-1 (or the pseudogene TRBV3-2) and TRBJ1-1; maybe TRBD1 (6 bases). CDR1 is LGHDT, CDR2 YNNKEL, per germline (reference sequence). The CDR3 totals 15 residues. V was clipped by 0 bases and J by 7 bases, with 15 bases between them.

The chain uses TRBV5-8 and TRBJ2-7; no clear D. The CDR3 loop spans 15 amino acids. Trimming stripped 0 bases from V and 7 bases from J, with 17 bases between. Germline values: CDR1 SGHTS, CDR2 YDEGEE. The CDR3 reads CASSLGRFGFGEQYF. The CDR3, as DNA: TGTGCCAGCAGCTTGGGGCGATTCGGGTTTGGAGAGCAGTACTTC.

This clone was counted a single time. The genes are TRBV12-5 and TRBJ2-7; D remains ambiguous. The germline CDR1 and CDR2 sequences are LGHNT and FRNRAP. This CDR3 contains 13 residues. V lost 10 bases to trimming and J lost 6 bases, with 19 bases between them. The CDR3 DNA reads TGTGCTACCCGGGTCCTACCTAGGTCCGAGCAGTACTTC. Translating it yields CATRVLPRSEQYF.

The gene calls are TRBV5-4 and TRBJ2-4; 7 nucleotides match TRBD2. CDR1 is SGHNT, CDR2 YYREEE, per germline (reference sequence). This CDR3 region has 16 residues. Unmatched junction bases numbered 7, after V lost 4 bases and J lost 0 bases. CDR3 amino acids: CASSEVSSGAKNIQYF. Here the CDR3 DNA reads TGTGCCAGCAGCGAAGTTTCTAGCGGAGCCAAAAACATTCAGTACTTC.

The CDR3 bases are TGTGCCTGGAGCTACACACGAGGCACCGGGGAGCTGTTTTTT. This translates into CAWSYTRGTGELFF. The gene calls are TRBV30 and TRBJ2-2; D remains unclear. The length of the CDR3 is 14 residues. Trimming stripped 3 bases from V and 4 bases from J, with 12 bases between. Germline V gene sequence: CDR1 GTSNPN, CDR2 SVGIG (reference sequence).

This clone was recorded only once. The gene calls are TRBV13 and TRBJ2-7; D is unclear. Between the trimmed V and J ends, which lost 2 bases and 6 bases, there was a span of 17 bases. The CDR3 sequence is 15 residues long. CDR1 and CDR2 from the germline V gene are PRHDT and FYEKMQ (reference sequence). DNA of the CDR3: TGTGCCAGCAGCTTAAGCTCACTTCGACCGGGCGAGCAGTACTTC. Amino acids: CASSLSSLRPGEQYF. The full variable domain, rest sourced from reference TRBV13 and TRBJ2-7, is AAGVIQSPRHLIKEKRETATLKCYPIPRHDTVYWYQQGPGQDPQFLISFYEKMQSDKGSIPDRFSAQQFSDYHSELNMSSLELGDSALYFCASSLSSLRPGEQYFGPGTRLTVT.

The chain joins TRBV6-8 to TRBJ1-1; D might be TRBD1 (6 bases). V was trimmed by 6 bases and J by 4 bases, leaving 9 bases between them. Germline CDR1 and CDR2: MNHGY and SAAAGT. The CDR3 has 12 residues. CDR3 coding DNA: TGTGCCAGCAGACTACAGGGCACTGAAGCTTTCTTT. Translation gives CASRLQGTEAFF.

The chain is built from TRBV3-1 (or the pseudogene TRBV3-2) and TRBJ1-2, with D unresolved. The CDR3 contains 16 residues. The ends were cut back, 0 bases at V and 2 bases at J, with 13 bases in the middle. Germline V lookup: CDR1 LGHDT, CDR2 YNNKEL (reference sequence). The CDR3 here is CASSQDATLLNYGYTF. DNA for the CDR3: TGTGCCAGCAGCCAAGACGCGACTCTTTTAAACTATGGCTACACCTTC.

The chain carries TRBV5-4 and TRBJ1-6; 9 bases align to TRBD1. V lost 3 bases to trimming and J lost 7 bases; unmatched junction nucleotides: 11. Germline lookup yields CDR1 SGHNT and CDR2 YYREEE (reference sequence). The CDR3 has 17 amino acids. The CDR3 loop is CASSSAGTGWSNSPLHF. Here the CDR3 DNA reads TGTGCCAGCAGCTCAGCCGGGACAGGGTGGTCCAATTCACCCCTCCACTTT.

The rearrangement links TRBV28 to TRBJ2-1, with no clear D. In germline, CDR1 is MDHEN, CDR2 SYDVKM. V lost 1 base to trimming and J lost 6 bases, with 16 bases between them. CDR3 size: 16 residues. The CDR3 sequence: CASSLSPLPLGNEQFF. The CDR3 bases are TGTGCCAGCAGTTTATCACCGTTACCACTTGGCAATGAGCAGTTCTTC.

This clone was detected once. One end of the junction varies from germline; a read error may be responsible. DNA for the CDR3: TGTGCCAGCAGTCTAAACCCCCCACTCTTTTCTGAGGCTTTCTTT. This codes for CASSLNPPLFSEAFF. The chain is built from TRBV28 and TRBJ1-1, with no clear D. The CDR3 is 15 amino acids. Germline V gives CDR1 MDHEN, CDR2 SYDVKM.

This clone was detected a few times. This rearrangement joins TRBV7-3 to TRBJ1-2; 11 bases are a match to TRBD1. The germline V gene encodes CDR1 SGHTA and CDR2 FQGTGA. The trim removed 0 bases at V and 0 bases at J, leaving 0 bases unmatched. This CDR3 contains 16 residues. The CDR3 here is CASSLTGQGANYGYTF. The DNA of the CDR3 is TGTGCCAGCAGCTTAACGGGACAGGGGGCTAACTATGGCTACACCTTC.

This sequence joins TRBV5-1 and TRBJ2-7, with 10 positions matching TRBD1. Germline loops: CDR1 SGHRS, CDR2 YFSETQ. This CDR3 region has 18 residues. After removal of 4 bases from V and 3 bases from J, the junction contained 16 bases not matched to a gene. The CDR3 DNA sequence: TGCGCCAGCAGCAACCGGACAGGGGGACGGGGGACCCTCTACGAGCAGTACTTC. The encoded protein is CASSNRTGGRGTLYEQYF.

This rearrangement joins TRBV3-1 (or the pseudogene TRBV3-2) to TRBJ1-2; the D gene is possibly TRBD1 (6 bases). This CDR3 comprises 15 residues. Germline loops: CDR1 LGHDT, CDR2 YNNKEL (reference sequence). V lost 4 bases and J lost 1, with 13 bases in between. The CDR3 DNA follows: TGTGCCAGCAGCCCTCCGGGACACTTTAACTATGGCTACACCTTC. Protein: CASSPPGHFNYGYTF.

This clone was seen a few times. The chain employs TRBV19 and TRBJ1-5, with 8 bases aligning to TRBD1. Trimming at V came to 4 bases and at J to 3 bases, leaving 11 bases not matched to a gene. CDR1 is LNHDA, CDR2 SQIVND, per germline (reference sequence). The CDR3 consists of 17 residues. The CDR3 nucleotides read TGTGCCAGTAGTAAACGCGGACAGGGCCTGTCCAATCAGCCCCAGCATTTT. Its translation: CASSKRGQGLSNQPQHF.

This chain connects TRBV2 to TRBJ1-2; a possible D gene is TRBD1 (6 bases). The CDR3 contains 14 residues. The V gene's germline CDR1 is SNHLY and CDR2 FYNNEI. V lost 2 bases, J lost 6 bases, and 13 bases lay in between. DNA for the CDR3: TGTGCCAGCAGTGAACAGGGGTACGAAAATGGCTACACCTTC. This translates into CASSEQGYENGYTF.

V usage is TRBV11-2 and J usage is TRBJ2-7; no clear D gene. The CDR3 has 12 amino acids. Germline V gives CDR1 SGHAT, CDR2 FQNNGV. V gave up 4 bases and J gave up 2 bases, with 6 bases separating them. The CDR3 loop reads CASSSSAYEQYF. The CDR3 region has the DNA TGTGCCAGCAGCTCCTCCGCCTACGAGCAGTACTTC.

The chain employs TRBV24-1 and TRBJ1-2; 9 nucleotides line up with TRBD1. The CDR3 is 16 residues long. Per the germline V gene, CDR1 is KGHDR and CDR2 is SFDVKD. V shed 7 bases and J 3 bases; nucleotides not matched to a gene: 11. The CDR3 spells CATSETTGGVDYGYTF. The CDR3 DNA reads as TGTGCCACCAGCGAAACCACAGGGGGCGTCGACTATGGCTACACCTTC.

The DNA of the CDR3 is TGTGCCACCAGCAGGGACAGAGACTCTGGAAACACCATATATTTT. Its protein is CATSRDRDSGNTIYF. The genes are TRBV15 and TRBJ1-3; perhaps TRBD1 as D (6 bases). Trimming took off 3 bases at V and 0 bases at J, with 9 bases between the two ends. The germline V gene encodes CDR1 LNHNV and CDR2 YYDKDF (reference sequence). This CDR3 has 15 amino acids. Full variable domain (rest looked up from reference TRBV15 and TRBJ1-3): DAMVIQNPRYQVTQFGKPVTLSCSQTLNHNVMYWYQQKSSQAPKLLFHYYDKDFNNEADTPDNFQSRRPNTSFCFLDIRSPGLGDTAMYLCATSRDRDSGNTIYFGEGSWLTVV.